The 11 T cell receptor beta chains below were found in one sample sequenced in a study of blood T cells in healthy people across ages. A second PCR of about 7 to 12 cycles used a sample-barcoded 5' primer and a J-beta primer mix. MiXCR, applied by TCRdb to the 5' RACE reads, yields one record per CDR3 protein. This sample carries about 1,400,000 distinct CDR3 sequences, about 40% of them seen once, and the ten largest clones take 6.5% to 10%. Sequencing input: blood. The receptors derive from a woman in her late teens or twenties in good health.

This clonotype was counted only a few times. The chain uses TRBV3-1 and TRBJ2-2; 7 positions match TRBD1. Germline V gives CDR1 LGHDT, CDR2 YNNKEL (reference sequence). The ends lost 3 bases at V and 5 bases at J; junction bases unmatched: 9. The CDR3 contains 16 residues. In nucleotides, the CDR3 is TGTGCCAGCAGCCAGACAGGGAGTGGGCTTACCGGGGAGCTGTTTTTT. The encoded protein is CASSQTGSGLTGELFF.

This clonotype was recorded many times. CDR3 DNA sequence: TGTGCCAGCAGTACAGTCTCCTACGAGCAGTACTTC. This sequence encodes CASSTVSYEQYF. The chain links TRBV12-3 or TRBV12-4 to TRBJ2-7, with D unclear. CDR3 length: 12 residues. Trimming pared 5 bases from V and 0 bases from J, leaving 5 bases between.

The chain couples TRBV6-4 to TRBJ1-2; D unclear. Germline lookup yields CDR1 MRHNA and CDR2 SNTAGT. V lost 4 bases and J lost 2, with 8 bases in between. CDR3 length equals 13 residues. This chain's CDR3 is CASSASGNYGYTF. The CDR3 DNA reads as TGTGCCAGCAGTGCTTCGGGGAACTATGGCTACACCTTC.

In the case of this clonotype: A read error may account for a junction end that differs from germline. V gene TRBV27 combines with J gene TRBJ1-1; TRBD1 aligns across 10 bases. Germline values: CDR1 MNHEY, CDR2 SMNVEV (reference sequence). This CDR3 is 15 amino acids long. CDR3 sequence (DNA): TGTGCCGGCAGTCCGGGACAGGGGTTGAACACTGAAGCTTTCTTT. Its translation: CAGSPGQGLNTEAFF.

The V gene is TRBV10-3, the J gene TRBJ2-3, with TRBD1 matching over 9 bases. The CDR3 runs to 15 residues. Germline trimming cut 4 bases from V and 3 bases from J; bases unmatched to any gene: 5. From germline, CDR1 is ENHRY and CDR2 SYGVKD. The CDR3 sequence is CAISVGTGKTDTQYF. CDR3 DNA sequence: TGTGCCATCAGTGTCGGGACAGGGAAAACAGATACGCAGTATTTT.

Only a few counts were recorded for this clonotype. V is TRBV29-1 and J is TRBJ2-5; no definite D call. This CDR3 spans 11 amino acids. V gave up 7 bases and J gave up 11 bases, with 17 bases separating them. Germline assignment: CDR1 SQVTM and CDR2 ANQGSEA. CDR3 DNA: TGCAGCGCGCCGCAGGCTAATGAGCAGTACTTC. This encodes CSAPQANEQYF.

The rearrangement joins TRBV5-1 to TRBJ2-7; TRBD1 matches 8 bases. This CDR3 is 16 amino acids long. Germline V lookup: CDR1 SGHRS, CDR2 YFSETQ. J was trimmed by 1 base and V by 7 bases; bases with no gene match: 13. The CDR3 DNA follows: TGCGCCAGCGGCGGACAGGGTTTAGACGTTTCCTACGAGCAGTACTTC. Translating it yields CASGGQGLDVSYEQYF.

The chain links TRBV10-3 to TRBJ1-1; D perhaps matches TRBD1 (5 bases). Germline V gene sequence: CDR1 ENHRY, CDR2 SYGVKD. The V and J ends lost 0 bases and 5 bases respectively, with 16 bases between them. The CDR3 is 16 amino acids. CDR3 in DNA: TGTGCCATCAGTGAGTCCCCGGGGCTATTGGGAACTGAAGCTTTCTTT. Its translation: CAISESPGLLGTEAFF.

The chain employs TRBV5-1 and TRBJ2-3; D ambiguous. The V end lost 0 bases, the J end lost 5 bases, and 13 bases lay between the germline ends. This CDR3 region has 15 residues. In germline, CDR1 is SGHRS, CDR2 YFSETQ. The CDR3 loop is CASSLEGKNVDTQYF. Written as DNA, the CDR3 is TGCGCCAGCAGCTTGGAGGGCAAGAATGTAGATACGCAGTATTTT.

The sample holds a few counts of this clonotype. The genes are TRBV12-3 or TRBV12-4 and TRBJ1-2; possibly TRBD1 for D (6 bases). Trimming pared 6 bases from V and 8 bases from J, leaving 16 bases between. This CDR3 is 13 amino acids long. The CDR3 DNA reads as TGTGCCAGCAGCCGCGCTCAGGGGACAGGCTACACCTTC. Translated, it gives CASSRAQGTGYTF.

The chain links TRBV6-2 or TRBV6-3 to TRBJ2-2; D possibly uses TRBD1 or TRBD2 (5 bases each). Germline CDR1 is MNHEY and CDR2 is SVGEGT. The CDR3 totals 17 residues. The V end lost 0 bases, the J end lost 5 bases, and 16 bases lay between the germline ends. Here the CDR3 reads CASSYSRGASRTGELFF. The CDR3 DNA sequence: TGTGCCAGCAGTTACTCGAGAGGGGCCTCTCGGACCGGGGAGCTGTTTTTT.